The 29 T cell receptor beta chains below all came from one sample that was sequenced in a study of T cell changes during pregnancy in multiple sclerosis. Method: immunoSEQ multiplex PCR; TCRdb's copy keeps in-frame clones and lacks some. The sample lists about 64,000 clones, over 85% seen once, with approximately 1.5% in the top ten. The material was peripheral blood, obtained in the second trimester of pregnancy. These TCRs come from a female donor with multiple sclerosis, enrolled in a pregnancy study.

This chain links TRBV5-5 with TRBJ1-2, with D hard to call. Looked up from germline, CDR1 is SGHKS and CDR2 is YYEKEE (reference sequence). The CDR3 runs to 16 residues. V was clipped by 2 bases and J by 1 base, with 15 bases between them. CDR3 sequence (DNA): TGTGCCAGCAGCTTCTCGTCACAGCCGATTAACTATGGCTACACCTTC. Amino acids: CASSFSSQPINYGYTF.

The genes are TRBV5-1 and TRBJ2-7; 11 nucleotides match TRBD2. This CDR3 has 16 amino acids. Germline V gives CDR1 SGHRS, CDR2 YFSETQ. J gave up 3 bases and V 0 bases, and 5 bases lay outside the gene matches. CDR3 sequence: CASSLELAGAYYEQYF. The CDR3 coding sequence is TGCGCCAGCAGCTTGGAACTAGCGGGGGCTTACTACGAGCAGTACTTC.

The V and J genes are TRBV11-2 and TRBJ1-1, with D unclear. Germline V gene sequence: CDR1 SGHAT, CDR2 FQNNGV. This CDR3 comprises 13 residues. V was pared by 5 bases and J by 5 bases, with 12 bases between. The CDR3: CASSPFSGTEAFF. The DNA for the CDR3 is TGTGCCAGCAGCCCCTTTTCCGGGACTGAAGCTTTCTTT.

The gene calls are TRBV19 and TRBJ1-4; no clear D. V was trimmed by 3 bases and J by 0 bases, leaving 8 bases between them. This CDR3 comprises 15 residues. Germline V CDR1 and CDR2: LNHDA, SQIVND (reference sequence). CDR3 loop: CASSIGGTTNEKLFF. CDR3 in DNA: TGTGCCAGTAGTATCGGCGGGACAACTAATGAAAAACTGTTTTTT.

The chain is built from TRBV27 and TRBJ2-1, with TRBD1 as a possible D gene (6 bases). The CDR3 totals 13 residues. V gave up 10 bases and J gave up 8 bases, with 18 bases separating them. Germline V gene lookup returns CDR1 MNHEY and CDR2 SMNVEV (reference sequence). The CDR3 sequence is CATDKSRGYEQFF. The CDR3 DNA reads TGTGCCACCGACAAATCCAGGGGATATGAGCAGTTCTTC.

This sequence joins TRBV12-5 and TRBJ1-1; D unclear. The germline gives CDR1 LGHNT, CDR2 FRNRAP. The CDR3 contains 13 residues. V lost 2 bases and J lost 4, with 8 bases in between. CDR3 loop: CASGLSPGTEAFF. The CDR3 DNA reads TGTGCTAGTGGTTTGTCGCCGGGCACTGAAGCTTTCTTT.

CDR3 sequence: CASTNNRRGSDGYTF. The CDR3 region has the DNA TGTGCCAGTACCAATAACCGGCGGGGATCGGATGGCTACACCTTC. The chain is built from TRBV19 and TRBJ1-2; unclear D gene. CDR1 is LNHDA and CDR2 is SQIVND in the germline V gene (reference sequence). Trimming pared 7 bases from V and 6 bases from J, leaving 21 bases between. The CDR3 is made up of 15 amino acids.

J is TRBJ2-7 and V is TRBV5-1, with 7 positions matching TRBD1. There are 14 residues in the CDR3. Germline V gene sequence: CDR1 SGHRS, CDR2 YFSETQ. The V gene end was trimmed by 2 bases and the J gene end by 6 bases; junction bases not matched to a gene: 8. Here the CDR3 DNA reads TGCGCCAGCAGCTTATTACGACAGGGAAGCGAGCAGTACTTC. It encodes CASSLLRQGSEQYF.

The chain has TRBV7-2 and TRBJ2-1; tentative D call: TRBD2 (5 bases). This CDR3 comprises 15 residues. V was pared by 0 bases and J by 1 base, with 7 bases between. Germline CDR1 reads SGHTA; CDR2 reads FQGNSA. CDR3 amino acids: CASSLAGASYNEQFF. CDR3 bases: TGTGCCAGCAGCTTAGCGGGAGCATCCTACAATGAGCAGTTCTTC.

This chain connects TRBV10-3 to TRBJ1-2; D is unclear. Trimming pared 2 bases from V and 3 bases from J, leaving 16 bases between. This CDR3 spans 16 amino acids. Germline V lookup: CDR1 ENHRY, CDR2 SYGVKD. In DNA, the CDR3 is TGTGCCATCAGTGAGCCATCCTCCCCACGCGACTATGGCTACACCTTC. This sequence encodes CAISEPSSPRDYGYTF.

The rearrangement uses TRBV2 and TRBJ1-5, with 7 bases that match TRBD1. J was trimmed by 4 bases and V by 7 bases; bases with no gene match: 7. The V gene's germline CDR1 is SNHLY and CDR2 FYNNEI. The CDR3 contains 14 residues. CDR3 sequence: CASTGDRRNQPQHF. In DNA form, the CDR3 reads TGTGCCAGCACTGGGGACAGAAGAAATCAGCCCCAGCATTTT.

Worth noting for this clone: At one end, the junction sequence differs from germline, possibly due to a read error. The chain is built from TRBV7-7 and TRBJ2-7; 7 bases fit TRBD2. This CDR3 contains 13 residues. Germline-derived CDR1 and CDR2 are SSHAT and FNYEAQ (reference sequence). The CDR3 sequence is CASSLGRGTEQYF. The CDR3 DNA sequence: TGTGCTAGCAGTCTGGGGCGGGGGACCGAGCAGTACTTC.

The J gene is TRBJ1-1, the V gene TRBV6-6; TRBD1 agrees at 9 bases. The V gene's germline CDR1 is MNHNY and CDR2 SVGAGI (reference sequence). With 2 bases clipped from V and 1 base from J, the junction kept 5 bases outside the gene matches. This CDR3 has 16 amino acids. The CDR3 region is CASSYGQGLRNTEAFF. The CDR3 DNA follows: TGTGCCAGCAGTTACGGACAGGGGCTAAGGAACACTGAAGCTTTCTTT.

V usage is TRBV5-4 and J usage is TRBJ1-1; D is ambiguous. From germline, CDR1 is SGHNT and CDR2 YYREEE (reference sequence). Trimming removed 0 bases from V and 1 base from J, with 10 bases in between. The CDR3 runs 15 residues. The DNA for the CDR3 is TGTGCCAGCAGCTTGGGGGAGGGCCCGAACACTGAAGCTTTCTTT. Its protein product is CASSLGEGPNTEAFF.

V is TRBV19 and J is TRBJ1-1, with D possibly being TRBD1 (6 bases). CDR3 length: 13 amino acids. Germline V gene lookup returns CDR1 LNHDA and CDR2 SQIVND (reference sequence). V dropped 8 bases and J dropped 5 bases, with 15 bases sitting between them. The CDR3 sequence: CASSEQGRTEAFF. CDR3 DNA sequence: TGTGCCAGTTCGGAACAGGGTCGAACTGAAGCTTTCTTT.

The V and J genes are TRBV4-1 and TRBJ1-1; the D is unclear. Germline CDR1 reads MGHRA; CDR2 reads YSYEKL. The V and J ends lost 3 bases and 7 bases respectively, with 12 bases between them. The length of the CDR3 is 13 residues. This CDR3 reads CASSQVEGGEAFF. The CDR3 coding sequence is TGCGCCAGCAGCCAGGTGGAGGGAGGTGAAGCTTTCTTT.

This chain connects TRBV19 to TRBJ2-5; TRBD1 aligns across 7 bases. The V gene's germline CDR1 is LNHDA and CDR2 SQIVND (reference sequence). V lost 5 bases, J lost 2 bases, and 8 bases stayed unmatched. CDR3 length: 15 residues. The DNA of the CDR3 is TGTGCCAGTAGTGGATCCGGGACAGTACAAGAGACCCAGTACTTC. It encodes CASSGSGTVQETQYF.

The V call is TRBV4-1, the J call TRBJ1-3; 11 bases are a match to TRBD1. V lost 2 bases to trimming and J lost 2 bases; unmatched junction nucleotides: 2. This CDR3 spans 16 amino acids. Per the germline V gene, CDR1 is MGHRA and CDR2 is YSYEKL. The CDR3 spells CASSQWTGGTGNTIYF. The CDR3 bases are TGCGCCAGCAGCCAATGGACAGGGGGCACTGGAAACACCATATATTTT.

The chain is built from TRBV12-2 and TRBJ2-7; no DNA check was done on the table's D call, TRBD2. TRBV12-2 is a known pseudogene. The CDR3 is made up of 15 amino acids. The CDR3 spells CASRYLAGVSYEQYF. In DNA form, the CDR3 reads TGTGCAAGTCGCTACCTAGCGGGAGTCTCCTACGAGCAGTACTTC.

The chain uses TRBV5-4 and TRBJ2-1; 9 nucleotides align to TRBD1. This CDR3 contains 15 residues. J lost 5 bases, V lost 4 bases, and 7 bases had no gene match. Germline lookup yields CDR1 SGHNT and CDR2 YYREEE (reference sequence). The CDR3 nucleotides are TGTGCCAGCAGCCTAGGGACAGGGCCGGACAATGAGCAGTTCTTC. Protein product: CASSLGTGPDNEQFF.

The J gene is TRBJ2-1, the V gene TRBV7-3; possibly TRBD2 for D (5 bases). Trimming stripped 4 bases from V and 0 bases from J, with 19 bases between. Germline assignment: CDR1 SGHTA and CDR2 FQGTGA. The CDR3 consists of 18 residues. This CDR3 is CASSSSGWKGSSYNEQFF. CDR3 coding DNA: TGTGCCAGCAGCTCCTCGGGGTGGAAGGGAAGCTCCTACAATGAGCAGTTCTTC.

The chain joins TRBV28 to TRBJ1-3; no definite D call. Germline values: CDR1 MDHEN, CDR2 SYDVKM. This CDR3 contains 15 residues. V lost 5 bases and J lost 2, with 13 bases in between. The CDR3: CASSTRVWPGNTIYF. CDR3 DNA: TGTGCCAGCAGTACTAGGGTTTGGCCTGGAAACACCATATATTTT.

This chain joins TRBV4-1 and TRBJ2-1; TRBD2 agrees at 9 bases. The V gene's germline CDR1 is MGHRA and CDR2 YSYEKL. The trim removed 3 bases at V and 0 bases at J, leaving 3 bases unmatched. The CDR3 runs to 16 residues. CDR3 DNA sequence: TGCGCCAGCAGCCATAATAGCGGGGGCTCCTACAATGAGCAGTTCTTC. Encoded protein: CASSHNSGGSYNEQFF.

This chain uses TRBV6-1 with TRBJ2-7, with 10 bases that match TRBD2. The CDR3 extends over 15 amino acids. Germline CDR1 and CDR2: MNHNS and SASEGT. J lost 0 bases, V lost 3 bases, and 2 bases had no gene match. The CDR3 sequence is CASSEASGSSYEQYF. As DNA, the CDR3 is TGTGCCAGCAGTGAGGCTAGCGGGAGCTCCTACGAGCAGTACTTC.

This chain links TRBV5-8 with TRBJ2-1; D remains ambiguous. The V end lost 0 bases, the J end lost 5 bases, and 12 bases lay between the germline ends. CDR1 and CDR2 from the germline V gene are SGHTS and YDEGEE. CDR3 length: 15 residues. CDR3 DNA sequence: TGTGCCAGCAGCTTGGGAGACTCATCTAACAATGAGCAGTTCTTC. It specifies CASSLGDSSNNEQFF.

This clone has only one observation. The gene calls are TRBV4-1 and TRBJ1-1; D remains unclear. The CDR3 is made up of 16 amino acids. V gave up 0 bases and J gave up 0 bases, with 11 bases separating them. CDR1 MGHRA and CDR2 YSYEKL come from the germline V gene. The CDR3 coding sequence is TGCGCCAGCAGCCAAGAAGGCGGCGGATTGAACACTGAAGCTTTCTTT. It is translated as CASSQEGGGLNTEAFF.

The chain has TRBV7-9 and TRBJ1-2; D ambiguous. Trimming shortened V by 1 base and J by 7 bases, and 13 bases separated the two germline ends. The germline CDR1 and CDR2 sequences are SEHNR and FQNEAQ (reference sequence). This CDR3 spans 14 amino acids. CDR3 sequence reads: CASSLEETPFGYTF. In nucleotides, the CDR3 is TGTGCCAGCAGCTTAGAAGAGACACCCTTTGGCTACACCTTC.

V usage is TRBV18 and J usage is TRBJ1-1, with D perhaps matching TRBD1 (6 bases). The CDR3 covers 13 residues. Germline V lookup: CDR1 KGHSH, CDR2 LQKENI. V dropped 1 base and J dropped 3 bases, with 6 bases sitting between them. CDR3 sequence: CASSPHRDTEAFF. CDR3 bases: TGTGCCAGCTCACCACACAGGGACACTGAAGCTTTCTTT.

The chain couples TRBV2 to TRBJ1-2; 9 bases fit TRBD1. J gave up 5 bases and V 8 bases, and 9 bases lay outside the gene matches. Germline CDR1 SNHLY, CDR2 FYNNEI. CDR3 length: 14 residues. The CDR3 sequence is CASGDREASYGYTF. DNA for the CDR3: TGTGCCAGCGGGGACAGGGAGGCTTCTTATGGCTACACCTTC.